The 11 T cell receptor beta chains given below trace back to one sample, sequenced in a study of T cell repertoires in cytomegalovirus infection. MiXCR, applied by TCRdb to the reads, yields one record per CDR3 protein. The repertoire includes 700,000 to 850,000 distinct CDR3 sequences, around a third of them detected once, and approximately 13% sits in the top ten. These receptors lack a known antigen. This sample comprised cultured CD8+ T cells from PBMCs, obtained from culture after CMV antigen stimulation. All receptors derive from a human donor in good health (CMV status not recorded). Some clones in this sample may be carry-over from other donors' samples.

The CDR3 nucleotides read TGTGCCAGTCCACAGGGGACTAACTATGGCTACACCTTC. Translation gives CASPQGTNYGYTF. The chain is built from TRBV7-4 and TRBJ1-2; 7 bases align to TRBD1. Germline V lookup: CDR1 SGHVT, CDR2 SQSDAQ. Trimming cost V 9 bases and J 0 bases; bases outside gene matches: 4. CDR3 size: 13 residues.

The V and J genes are TRBV5-6 and TRBJ2-5; 7 positions agree with TRBD1. V lost 4 bases to trimming and J lost 2 bases; unmatched junction nucleotides: 11. This CDR3 contains 16 residues. Germline V gives CDR1 SGHDT, CDR2 YYEEEE. CDR3 sequence: CASSARDSPTQETQYF. The CDR3 DNA follows: TGTGCCAGCAGCGCCCGGGACAGCCCTACTCAAGAGACCCAGTACTTC.

This clonotype turned up a few times. The chain carries TRBV9 and TRBJ2-1; TRBD1 might be the D (6 bases). Germline loops: CDR1 SGDLS, CDR2 YYNGEE. This CDR3 has 13 amino acids. Trimming removed 2 bases from V and 6 bases from J, with 9 bases in between. The CDR3 protein is CASSVLTGNEQFF. The DNA for the CDR3 is TGTGCCAGCAGCGTCTTGACAGGCAATGAGCAGTTCTTC.

This clonotype was seen only a few times. This chain links TRBV7-9 with TRBJ1-2; 11 bases map to TRBD1. The germline V gene has CDR1 SEHNR and CDR2 FQNEAQ (reference sequence). The CDR3 totals 15 residues. V trimming: 6 bases; J trimming: 7 bases; junction bases outside the gene matches: 10. The CDR3, as DNA: TGTGCCAGCAGTATCACAGGACAGGGGGCTATTGGCTACACCTTC. This sequence encodes CASSITGQGAIGYTF.

This sequence joins TRBV7-6 and TRBJ2-7, with D perhaps matching TRBD2 (5 bases). The ends were cut back, 5 bases at V and 4 bases at J, with 15 bases in the middle. Germline V CDR1 and CDR2: SGHVS, FNYEAQ. This CDR3 is 14 amino acids long. The CDR3 sequence is CASSPRGASYEQYF. The CDR3 nucleotides are TGTGCCAGCAGCCCCCGGGGAGCATCTTACGAGCAGTACTTC.

This clonotype appeared a few times. The chain joins TRBV7-9 to TRBJ1-2, with D hard to call. Trimming stripped 2 bases from V and 6 bases from J, with 7 bases between. This CDR3 is built from 12 residues. The germline gives CDR1 SEHNR, CDR2 FQNEAQ (reference sequence). CDR3 sequence reads: CASSLRANGYTF. The CDR3 DNA reads TGTGCCAGCAGCTTACGGGCAAATGGCTACACCTTC.

The chain employs TRBV4-3 and TRBJ1-1; 8 bases map to TRBD1. Germline V gene sequence: CDR1 LGHNA, CDR2 YSLEER. The CDR3 is 17 residues long. The J segment lost 0 bases and the V segment lost 2 bases, leaving 8 bases of the junction unmatched. CDR3 bases: TGCGCCAGCAGCCAATATACAGGGGGAGGAATGAACACTGAAGCTTTCTTT. As protein: CASSQYTGGGMNTEAFF.

This clonotype was observed a few times. This rearrangement joins TRBV6-1 to TRBJ1-1, with D maybe TRBD1 (6 bases). The CDR3 spans 14 residues. Trimming removed 1 base from V and 4 bases from J, with 10 bases in between. Germline V CDR1 and CDR2: MNHNS, SASEGT. The CDR3 DNA sequence: TGTGCCAGCAGTGAAGAGCACAGGGTCACTGAAGCTTTCTTT. This gives the protein CASSEEHRVTEAFF.

The table lists this clonotype with a few counts. The V call is TRBV19, the J call TRBJ1-1; weak D call: TRBD1 (5 bases). Per the germline V gene, CDR1 is LNHDA and CDR2 is SQIVND (reference sequence). The CDR3 is 14 residues long. Trimming took 1 base from V and 4 from J, leaving 10 bases between them. The CDR3 loop reads CASSIGGVGTEAFF. CDR3 in DNA: TGTGCCAGTAGTATAGGAGGGGTCGGCACTGAAGCTTTCTTT.

Only a few counts were recorded for this clonotype. The chain couples TRBV9 to TRBJ1-1; D uncertain. V lost 1 base, J lost 3 bases, and 13 bases lay in between. Germline CDR1 SGDLS, CDR2 YYNGEE. The CDR3 runs 15 residues. This chain's CDR3 is CASSVKAVGYTEAFF. The CDR3, as DNA: TGTGCCAGCAGCGTAAAAGCGGTTGGGTACACTGAAGCTTTCTTT.

For this clonotype: At one end, the junction sequence differs from germline, possibly due to a read error. The V gene is TRBV27, the J gene TRBJ1-2; possible D gene TRBD1, 6 bases. Germline CDR1 reads MNHEY; CDR2 reads SMNVEV (reference sequence). This CDR3 has 13 amino acids. The CDR3 DNA is TGTACCAGCAGTCCCCCGACAGGCTATGGCTACACCTTC. This gives the protein CTSSPPTGYGYTF.